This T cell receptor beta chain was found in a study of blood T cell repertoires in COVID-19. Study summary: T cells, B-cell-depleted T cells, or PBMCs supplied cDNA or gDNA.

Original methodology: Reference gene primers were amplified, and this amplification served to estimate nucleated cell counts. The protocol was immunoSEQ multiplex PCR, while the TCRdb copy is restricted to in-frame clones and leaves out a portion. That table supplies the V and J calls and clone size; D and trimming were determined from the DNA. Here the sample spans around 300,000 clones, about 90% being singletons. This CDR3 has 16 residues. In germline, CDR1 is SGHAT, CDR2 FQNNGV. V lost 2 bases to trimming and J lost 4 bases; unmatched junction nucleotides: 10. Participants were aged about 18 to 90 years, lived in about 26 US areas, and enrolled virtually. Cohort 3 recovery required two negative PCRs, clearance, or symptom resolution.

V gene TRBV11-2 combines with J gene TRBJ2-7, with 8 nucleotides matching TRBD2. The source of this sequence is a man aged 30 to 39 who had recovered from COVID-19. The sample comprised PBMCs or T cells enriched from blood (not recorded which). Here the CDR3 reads CASSLYPGGQSYEQYF. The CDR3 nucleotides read TGTGCCAGCAGCTTATACCCGGGGGGGCAATCGTACGAGCAGTACTTC.